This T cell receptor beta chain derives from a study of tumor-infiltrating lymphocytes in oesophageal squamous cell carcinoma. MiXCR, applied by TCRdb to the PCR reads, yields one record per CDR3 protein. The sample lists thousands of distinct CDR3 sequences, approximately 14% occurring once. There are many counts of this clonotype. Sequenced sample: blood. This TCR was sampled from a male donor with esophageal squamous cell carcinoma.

CDR3 sequence: CASSPRGLAAYNEQFF. The DNA of the CDR3 is TGTGCCAGCAGCCCTAGGGGACTAGCGGCGTACAATGAGCAGTTCTTC. The chain has TRBV4-2 and TRBJ2-1; 11 bases line up with TRBD2. Losses at the gene ends were 4 bases for V and 4 bases for J; bases not matched to a gene: 6. The germline V gene encodes CDR1 LGHNA and CDR2 YNFKEQ. The CDR3 covers 16 residues.